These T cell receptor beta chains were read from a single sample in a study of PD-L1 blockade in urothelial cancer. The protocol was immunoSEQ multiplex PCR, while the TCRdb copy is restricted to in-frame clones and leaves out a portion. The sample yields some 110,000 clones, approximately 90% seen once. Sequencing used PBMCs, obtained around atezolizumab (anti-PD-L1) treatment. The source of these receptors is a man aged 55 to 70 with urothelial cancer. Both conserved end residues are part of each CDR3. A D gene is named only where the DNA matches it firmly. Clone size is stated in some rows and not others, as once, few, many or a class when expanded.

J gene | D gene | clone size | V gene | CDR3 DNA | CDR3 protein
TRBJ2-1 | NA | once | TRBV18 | TGTGCCAGCTCACCTTCCAGGGGTTACATCAGTGAGCAGTTCTTC | CASSPSRGYISEQFF
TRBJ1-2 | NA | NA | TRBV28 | TGTGCCAGCATCCCCGGGAACGCTAACTATGGCTACACCTTC | CASIPGNANYGYTF
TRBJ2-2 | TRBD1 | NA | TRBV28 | TGTGCCGGAGGTCCCGTCCCGGGACAGGGGGCCGGGACCGGGGAGCTGTTTTTT | CAGGPVPGQGAGTGELFF
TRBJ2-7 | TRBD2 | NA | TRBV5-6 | TGTGCCAGCAGCTTGGGGGCGGGGGACCAATCCTACGAGCAGTACTTC | CASSLGAGDQSYEQYF
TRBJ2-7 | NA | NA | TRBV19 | TGTGCCAGTAGCCCGGTGCAACGGGGGGAGCAGTACTTC | CASSPVQRGEQYF
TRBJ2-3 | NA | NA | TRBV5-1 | TGCGCCAGCAGCCGTCCGGAGGGCACAGATACGCAGTATTTT | CASSRPEGTDTQYF
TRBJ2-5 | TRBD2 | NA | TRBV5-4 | TGTGCCAGCAGCTTTAGCGGGGTTGGGCAAGAGACCCAGTACTTC | CASSFSGVGQETQYF
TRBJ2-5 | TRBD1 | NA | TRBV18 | TGTGCCAGCTCACAGAATGTGGGACAGGCCGGAGGAGTGACCCAGTACTTC | CASSQNVGQAGGVTQYF
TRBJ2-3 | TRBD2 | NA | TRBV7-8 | TGTGCCAGCAGCGTCGGGTGGGGGGGGGAAATTAGCACAGATACGCAGTATTTT | CASSVGWGGEISTDTQYF
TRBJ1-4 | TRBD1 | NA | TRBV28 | TGTGCCAGCAGTTTACTTTCAGGGGGCAATCGGGAAAAACTGTTTTTT | CASSLLSGGNREKLFF
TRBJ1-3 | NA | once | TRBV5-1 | TGCGCCAGCAGCTTGGGGCGAGGTGGGGGAAACACCATATATTTT | CASSLGRGGGNTIYF
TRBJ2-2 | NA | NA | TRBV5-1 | TGCGCCAGCAGCTCTACGACTTCGGACACCGGGGAGCTGTTTTTT | CASSSTTSDTGELFF
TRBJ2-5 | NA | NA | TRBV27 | TGTGCCAGCAGTCGGGGGACAGCCGGTAGAGAGACCCAGTACTTC | CASSRGTAGRETQYF
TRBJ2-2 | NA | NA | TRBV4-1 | TGCGCCAGCAGCCACCCCGGCAGGGGCGCGAACACCGGGGAGCTGTTTTTT | CASSHPGRGANTGELFF
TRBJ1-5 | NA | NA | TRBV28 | TGTGCCAGCAGCAACCTACAGGGCGTTCAGCCCCAGCATTTT | CASSNLQGVQPQHF
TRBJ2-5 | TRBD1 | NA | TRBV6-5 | TGTGCCAGCAGTTCGGGACAGGTTGGAGAGACCCAGTACTTC | CASSSGQVGETQYF
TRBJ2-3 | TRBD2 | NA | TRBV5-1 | TGCGCCAGCAGCCGGACGGAGCGGGAGGGCCTTTCGAATACGCAGTATTTT | CASSRTEREGLSNTQYF
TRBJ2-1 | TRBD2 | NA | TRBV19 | TGTGCCAGTAGGGGGACTAGCGGGGGGGAAAATGAGCAGTTCTTC | CASRGTSGGENEQFF
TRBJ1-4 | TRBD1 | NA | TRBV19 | TGTGCCAGTAAACTCGACAGGGCTGGTGAAAAACTGTTTTTT | CASKLDRAGEKLFF
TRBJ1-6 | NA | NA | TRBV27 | TGTGCCAGCAGTCTAGGGGACAACCGCAGATCACCCCTCCACTTT | CASSLGDNRRSPLHF
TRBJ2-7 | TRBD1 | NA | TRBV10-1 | TGCGCCAGCAGTGAGTGGACAGGGTCCGAGCAGTACTTC | CASSEWTGSEQYF